These 26 T cell receptor beta chains came from one sample sequenced in a study of cytomegalovirus exposure and HLA in healthy donors. The table came from immunoSEQ multiplex PCR; TCRdb's copy has only in-frame clones and leaves some out. The top ten clones hold about 6% of a sample with some 130,000 clones, around 87% of them seen once. Sample: PBMCs. These receptors all come from a woman under 30 in good health and CMV-seropositive.

The V call is TRBV2, the J call TRBJ2-7, with 7 bases lining up with TRBD1. Germline V gene data show CDR1 as SNHLY and CDR2 as FYNNEI. The CDR3 covers 13 residues. After removal of 7 bases from V and 3 bases from J, the junction contained 6 bases not matched to a gene. CDR3: CASKTGDGYEQYF. The CDR3 coding sequence is TGTGCCAGCAAAACAGGGGATGGCTACGAGCAGTACTTC.

This chain links TRBV21-1 with TRBJ2-1; the table's TRBD2 call for D was not verified on the DNA. TRBV21-1 is a pseudogene segment. This CDR3 has 16 amino acids. The CDR3 DNA follows: TGTGCCAGCAGCAAACCTCTCCGGAGCTCCTACAATGAGCAGTTCTTC. Its translation is CASSKPLRSSYNEQFF.

V usage is TRBV18 and J usage is TRBJ1-1; D gene unclear. Germline V gene sequence: CDR1 KGHSH, CDR2 LQKENI. The CDR3 is 16 residues long. Trimming removed 0 bases from V and 0 bases from J, with 11 bases in between. CDR3 DNA: TGTGCCAGCTCACCACCCCTCGGAGCCTTGAACACTGAAGCTTTCTTT. It yields the protein CASSPPLGALNTEAFF.

V gene TRBV5-1 combines with J gene TRBJ2-5; D possibly corresponds to TRBD1 (5 bases). Trimming left V 5 bases short and J 5 bases short, with 19 bases between. The CDR3 loop spans 15 amino acids. Germline CDR1 reads SGHRS; CDR2 reads YFSETQ. The CDR3 bases are TGCGCCAGCAGGGACACCAACGCCCTTGGGGAGACCCAGTACTTC. Protein: CASRDTNALGETQYF. Full variable domain (remainder filled in from reference TRBV5-1 and TRBJ2-5): KAGVTQTPRYLIKTRGQQVTLSCSPISGHRSVSWYQQTPGQGLQFLFEYFSETQRNKGNFPGRFSGRQFSNSRSEMNVSTLELGDSALYLCASRDTNALGETQYFGPGTRLLVL.

This sequence joins TRBV4-1 and TRBJ2-5; D may be TRBD1 (5 bases). The V end was cut by 4 bases, the J end by 2 bases, with 8 bases between. CDR3 length: 13 residues. Germline V gives CDR1 MGHRA, CDR2 YSYEKL. Written as DNA, the CDR3 is TGCGCCAGCAGCCGCAACAGGCAAGAGACCCAGTACTTC. This translates into CASSRNRQETQYF.

The CDR3 region has the DNA TGTGCCAGCAGCCGAGAACAGGGAAGCAATCAGCCCCAGCATTTT. It codes for CASSREQGSNQPQHF. The chain has TRBV4-2 and TRBJ1-5, with TRBD1 as a possible D gene (6 bases). The germline gives CDR1 LGHNA, CDR2 YNFKEQ. Trimming took 4 bases from V and 1 from J, leaving 11 bases between them. The CDR3 has 15 amino acids.

V usage is TRBV4-2 and J usage is TRBJ2-5; the match to TRBD2 covers 16 bases. The junction had 9 bases not matched to a gene; V was cut back by 4 bases and J by 4 bases. This CDR3 region has 18 residues. Germline CDR1 reads LGHNA; CDR2 reads YNFKEQ. CDR3 protein: CASSRGTSGGASLETQYF. As DNA, the CDR3 is TGTGCCAGCAGCCGAGGGACTAGCGGGGGGGCTTCGTTAGAGACCCAGTACTTC.

The gene calls are TRBV6-5 and TRBJ1-2; D not certain. The length of the CDR3 is 13 residues. Germline V lookup: CDR1 MNHEY, CDR2 SVGAGI. V lost 4 bases, J lost 4 bases, and 10 bases lay in between. CDR3 bases: TGTGCCAGCAGTTTCACAGCGGGCTATGGCTACACCTTC. Protein product: CASSFTAGYGYTF.

The chain employs TRBV13 and TRBJ2-7, with TRBD2 identical over 9 bases. This CDR3 spans 14 amino acids. The germline V gene has CDR1 PRHDT and CDR2 FYEKMQ (reference sequence). Unmatched junction bases numbered 3, after V lost 5 bases and J lost 1 base. Written as DNA, the CDR3 is TGTGCCAGCAGCCGCGGGGGGGGGTCCTACGAGCAGTACTTC. Amino acid sequence: CASSRGGGSYEQYF.

The gene calls are TRBV27 and TRBJ2-7, with D maybe TRBD1 (6 bases). Germline lookup yields CDR1 MNHEY and CDR2 SMNVEV (reference sequence). V lost 9 bases and J 2 bases, leaving 17 bases between the germline ends. The CDR3 has 14 residues. In DNA form, the CDR3 reads TGTGCCAGTGGACCGGTGGGGGCGACCTACGAGCAGTACTTC. It codes for CASGPVGATYEQYF.

CDR3 coding DNA: TGTGCCAGCAGCCCCCTGAGCGGGACGGGGAACACTGAAGCTTTCTTT. Its translation: CASSPLSGTGNTEAFF. This chain joins TRBV5-6 and TRBJ1-1; possibly TRBD1 for D (5 bases). The CDR3 has 16 amino acids. Trimming cost V 4 bases and J 1 base, with 17 bases left between them. The germline V gene encodes CDR1 SGHDT and CDR2 YYEEEE.

The V call is TRBV7-9, the J call TRBJ1-1; maybe TRBD1 (6 bases). The CDR3 loop spans 12 amino acids. V was clipped by 5 bases and J by 8 bases, with 12 bases between them. Germline CDR1 reads SEHNR; CDR2 reads FQNEAQ (reference sequence). CDR3 region: CASSGEQGEAFF. CDR3 in DNA: TGTGCCAGCAGCGGCGAACAGGGCGAAGCTTTCTTT.

The chain employs TRBV9 and TRBJ2-5, with 8 positions matching TRBD2. V dropped 3 bases and J dropped 4; count of bases not matched to a gene: 11. CDR1 and CDR2 (germline): SGDLS, YYNGEE. The CDR3 spans 16 residues. Written as DNA, the CDR3 is TGTGCCAGCAGCGCAAGCGGGAGTAGGGCAGGAGAGACCCAGTACTTC. Residues: CASSASGSRAGETQYF.

The chain has TRBV7-9 and TRBJ2-1; a weak D match, TRBD1 (6 bases). The V and J ends lost 3 bases and 8 bases respectively, with 11 bases between them. This CDR3 has 13 amino acids. Germline loops: CDR1 SEHNR, CDR2 FQNEAQ (reference sequence). CDR3 residues: CASSFLGADEQFF. As DNA, the CDR3 is TGTGCCAGCAGCTTTCTGGGGGCTGATGAGCAGTTCTTC.

The chain couples TRBV5-1 to TRBJ1-4; D not resolved. The V and J ends lost 4 bases and 3 bases respectively, with 10 bases between them. The CDR3 is 14 residues long. Germline V lookup: CDR1 SGHRS, CDR2 YFSETQ. DNA for the CDR3: TGCGCCAGCAGCATGAGTCCGGCTAATGAAAAACTGTTTTTT. Protein sequence: CASSMSPANEKLFF.

This chain uses TRBV25-1 with TRBJ1-1; D is undetermined. The length of the CDR3 is 13 residues. Germline V gene lookup returns CDR1 MGHDK and CDR2 SYGVNS. V shed 4 bases and J shed 4 bases, with 10 bases lying between them. The CDR3 loop is CASSAYLGTEAFF. The CDR3 DNA follows: TGTGCCAGCAGTGCCTATCTCGGCACTGAAGCTTTCTTT.

As DNA, the CDR3 is TGTGCCAGTAGTATAAAGTTCGGACAGATCCATCAGCCCCAGCATTTT. This translates into CASSIKFGQIHQPQHF. The V call is TRBV19, the J call TRBJ1-5; a weak D match, TRBD1 (6 bases). This CDR3 has 16 amino acids. The ends were cut back, 2 bases at V and 5 bases at J, with 16 bases in the middle. Germline V gene lookup returns CDR1 LNHDA and CDR2 SQIVND (reference sequence).

The gene calls are TRBV6-1 and TRBJ2-7, with TRBD1 matching over 11 bases. This CDR3 region has 15 residues. Germline V gene sequence: CDR1 MNHNS, CDR2 SASEGT. V shed 2 bases, J shed 2 bases, and the junction held 2 bases outside the gene matches. The CDR3 region is CASSEWGQGAYEQYF. As DNA, the CDR3 is TGTGCCAGCAGTGAATGGGGACAGGGGGCCTACGAGCAGTACTTC.

This clone was detected only once. The chain couples TRBV13 to TRBJ1-2; tentatively, D is TRBD1 (6 bases). V was cut by 0 bases and J by 4 bases, with 12 bases left in between. The CDR3 loop spans 15 amino acids. The V gene's germline CDR1 is PRHDT and CDR2 FYEKMQ (reference sequence). The CDR3 DNA is TGTGCCAGCAGCTTAGGGCGGACAGTAGCCTATGGCTACACCTTC. Translating gives CASSLGRTVAYGYTF.

The J gene is TRBJ1-5, the V gene TRBV6-6; 10 nucleotides align to TRBD1. This CDR3 is built from 15 residues. V lost 4 bases and J lost 15; bases outside the gene matches: 15. Germline CDR1 and CDR2: MNHNY and SVGAGI (reference sequence). DNA of the CDR3: TGTGCCAGCAGTTTTGATTTGGGACAGGGGACGCGCGGGCATTTT. Translated, it gives CASSFDLGQGTRGHF.

In DNA, the CDR3 is TGTGCCAGTACCGACAGGGTAAGCAATCAGCCCCAGCATTTT. Amino acid sequence: CASTDRVSNQPQHF. The V call is TRBV19, the J call TRBJ1-5; 7 bases are a match to TRBD1. J lost 1 base, V lost 7 bases, and 4 bases had no gene match. This CDR3 has 14 amino acids. Germline V gene sequence: CDR1 LNHDA, CDR2 SQIVND (reference sequence). The entire variable domain, with the rest obtained from reference TRBV19 and TRBJ1-5, is as follows: DGGITQSPKYLFRKEGQNVTLSCEQNLNHDAMYWYRQDPGQGLRLIYYSQIVNDFQKGDIAEGYSVSREKKESFPLTVTSAQKNPTAFYLCASTDRVSNQPQHFGDGTRLSIL.

The chain has TRBV7-6 and TRBJ2-7; TRBD1 aligns across 8 bases. Losses at the gene ends were 5 bases for V and 2 bases for J; bases not matched to a gene: 8. Germline values: CDR1 SGHVS, CDR2 FNYEAQ. CDR3 length equals 15 residues. CDR3 DNA: TGTGCCAGCAGCCCTGGGACAGGTCTCACCTACGAGCAGTACTTC. Encoded protein: CASSPGTGLTYEQYF.

This clone has just a few counts. The gene calls are TRBV6-6 and TRBJ2-7; 10 nucleotides agree with TRBD1. Germline assignment: CDR1 MNHNY and CDR2 SVGAGI (reference sequence). Trimming cost V 9 bases and J 5 bases; bases outside gene matches: 10. CDR3 size: 14 residues. CDR3 loop: CASASGTGEHEQYF. The CDR3 DNA is TGTGCCAGTGCATCCGGGACAGGGGAGCACGAGCAGTACTTC.

This chain links TRBV6-5 with TRBJ1-1, with a weak D call TRBD1 (6 bases). V lost 7 bases and J 5 bases, leaving 8 bases between the germline ends. CDR1 is MNHEY, CDR2 SVGAGI, per germline. The CDR3 consists of 11 residues. The CDR3 coding sequence is TGTGCCAGCAATACAGGGACTGAAGCTTTCTTT. It codes for CASNTGTEAFF.

V usage is TRBV10-3 and J usage is TRBJ1-1; no clear D. This CDR3 contains 15 residues. Between the trimmed V and J ends, which lost 1 base and 1 base, there was a span of 10 bases. From germline, CDR1 is ENHRY and CDR2 SYGVKD. The CDR3 coding sequence is TGTGCCATCAGTGAGTTCGGGAAGGGGAACACTGAAGCTTTCTTT. It encodes CAISEFGKGNTEAFF.

The chain combines TRBV11-2 with TRBJ2-5; 7 bases align to TRBD1. This CDR3 has 17 amino acids. Looked up from germline, CDR1 is SGHAT and CDR2 is FQNNGV. J gave up 3 bases and V 1 base, and 11 bases lay outside the gene matches. As DNA, the CDR3 is TGTGCCAGCAGCTTAGGACAGGGCCTACTTTCTGAAGAGACCCAGTACTTC. Translating gives CASSLGQGLLSEETQYF. The variable domain in full, with the rest retrieved from reference TRBV11-2 and TRBJ2-5, is EAGVAQSPRYKIIEKRQSVAFWCNPISGHATLYWYQQILGQGPKLLIQFQNNGVVDDSQLPKDRFSAERLKGVDSTLKIQPAKLEDSAVYLCASSLGQGLLSEETQYFGPGTRLLVL.